These 28 T cell receptor beta chains share one sample of origin, sequenced in a study of T cell responses to AZD1222 COVID-19 vaccine (dated by TCRdb to the early 2020s). The library relied on the immunoSEQ multiplex PCR assay. Here the immuneACCESS table is served through TCRdb, limited to in-frame sequences with V and J called. Missing clones are a known gap in these copies; in checked studies unresolved V genes cover under half, and the rest lacks a known reason. The sample table shows about 110,000 clones, and 89% are seen once. Roughly 4.1% of the sample lies in the top ten. In the paper's terms, the time point label means: baseline before first vaccination. The material was peripheral blood, obtained on day 0 of AZD1222 vaccination. These receptors all stem from an adult in good health.

The V gene is TRBV9, the J gene TRBJ2-2, with TRBD2 matching over 12 bases. This CDR3 is built from 16 residues. V was pared by 4 bases and J by 3 bases, with 4 bases of the junction left unmatched. Germline V gene lookup returns CDR1 SGDLS and CDR2 YYNGEE. CDR3: CASSLGLAGYTGELFF. In nucleotides, the CDR3 is TGTGCCAGCAGCTTGGGACTAGCGGGTTACACCGGGGAGCTGTTTTTT.

This clone was detected only a few times. The chain joins TRBV15 to TRBJ2-1; perhaps TRBD1 as D (5 bases). The CDR3 extends over 17 amino acids. Between the trimmed V and J ends, which lost 1 base and 0 bases, there was a span of 13 bases. Germline V gene data show CDR1 as LNHNV and CDR2 as YYDKDF (reference sequence). The DNA of the CDR3 is TGTGCCACCAGCAGAGTACCCACAGGTAGCTCCTACAATGAGCAGTTCTTC. This sequence encodes CATSRVPTGSSYNEQFF.

In this sample, this clone turned up once. CDR3 sequence: CASSSGQGPYEQYF. The CDR3 region has the DNA TGTGCCAGCAGTAGCGGACAGGGACCCTACGAGCAGTACTTC. The V and J genes are TRBV6-6 and TRBJ2-7; 8 nucleotides agree with TRBD1. The CDR3 is made up of 14 amino acids. Germline assignment: CDR1 MNHNY and CDR2 SVGAGI (reference sequence). J lost 2 bases, V lost 5 bases, and 5 bases had no gene match.

The chain combines TRBV28 with TRBJ1-1; 7 bases map to TRBD1. This CDR3 contains 14 residues. The ends lost 5 bases at V and 3 bases at J; junction bases unmatched: 6. Germline V gene sequence: CDR1 MDHEN, CDR2 SYDVKM. CDR3 nucleotides: TGTGCCAGCAGTCCGAGGACAGGTGACACTGAAGCTTTCTTT. This gives the protein CASSPRTGDTEAFF.

The gene calls are TRBV5-6 and TRBJ2-5; no firm D call. V lost 2 bases and J lost 7, with 9 bases in between. Germline assignment: CDR1 SGHDT and CDR2 YYEEEE. This CDR3 comprises 12 residues. Here the CDR3 DNA reads TGTGCCAGCAGCTTTATGTTGGGGACCCAGTACTTC. Translated: CASSFMLGTQYF.

The rearrangement joins TRBV6-5 to TRBJ1-6; D might be TRBD1 (5 bases). CDR1 and CDR2 from the germline V gene are MNHEY and SVGAGI. This CDR3 region has 15 residues. V was trimmed by 2 bases and J by 5 bases, leaving 10 bases between them. CDR3 protein: CASSYGQGNNSPLHF. CDR3 DNA: TGTGCCAGCAGTTACGGCCAGGGCAATAATTCACCCCTCCACTTT.

This sequence joins TRBV10-3 and TRBJ1-6; D gene uncertain. The CDR3 runs 14 residues. Per the germline V gene, CDR1 is ENHRY and CDR2 is SYGVKD. V lost 6 bases and J lost 8, with 14 bases in between. The CDR3 nucleotides are TGTGCCATCAGGGGAGACGGACTCTATTCACCCCTCCACTTT. Encoded protein: CAIRGDGLYSPLHF.

This chain joins TRBV27 and TRBJ2-5; 10 bases line up with TRBD1. This CDR3 is built from 18 residues. V was pared by 6 bases and J by 0 bases, with 13 bases of the junction left unmatched. The germline gives CDR1 MNHEY, CDR2 SMNVEV (reference sequence). Here the CDR3 reads CASRGLGTGVFNQETQYF. Here the CDR3 DNA reads TGTGCCAGCAGGGGACTCGGGACAGGGGTTTTCAACCAAGAGACCCAGTACTTC.

The chain uses TRBV12-3 or TRBV12-4 and TRBJ1-5; no definite D call. The length of the CDR3 is 13 residues. V lost 10 bases and J lost 2, with 12 bases in between. CDR3 residues: CATASYGNQPQHF. CDR3 nucleotide sequence: TGTGCCACGGCGAGTTACGGCAATCAGCCCCAGCATTTT.

The chain employs TRBV2 and TRBJ2-1; D is ambiguous. Germline values: CDR1 SNHLY, CDR2 FYNNEI. This CDR3 contains 13 residues. With 4 bases removed from V and 7 bases from J, the gap between germline ends came to 11 bases. As DNA, the CDR3 is TGTGCCAGCAGTGTTCATAGTTTTAATGAGCAGTTCTTC. Translated: CASSVHSFNEQFF.

The chain employs TRBV28 and TRBJ1-3; tentative D call: TRBD1 (6 bases). The CDR3 extends over 16 amino acids. V lost 2 bases and J lost 3, with 14 bases in between. The V gene's germline CDR1 is MDHEN and CDR2 SYDVKM. The CDR3 reads CASSLRWGADGNTIYF. DNA of the CDR3: TGTGCCAGCAGTTTAAGGTGGGGGGCGGATGGAAACACCATATATTTT.

The count of this clone is one. The chain carries TRBV25-1 and TRBJ1-3; D perhaps matches TRBD1 (6 bases). V was cut by 3 bases and J by 2 bases, with 20 bases left in between. This CDR3 spans 18 amino acids. The germline gives CDR1 MGHDK, CDR2 SYGVNS. The CDR3 region is CASSDRISSWTAGNTIYF. As DNA, the CDR3 is TGTGCCAGCAGTGATCGGATCAGTTCGTGGACAGCTGGAAACACCATATATTTT.

The chain uses TRBV2 and TRBJ1-3, with 7 bases fitting TRBD1. The V and J ends lost 5 bases and 0 bases, in that order; junction bases with no gene match: 4. Germline CDR1 and CDR2: SNHLY and FYNNEI. The CDR3 runs 15 residues. For the CDR3, the DNA is TGTGCCAGCAGTTGGGACAGTAACTCTGGAAACACCATATATTTT. This encodes CASSWDSNSGNTIYF.

The chain recombines TRBV6-1 with TRBJ2-7; 12 nucleotides line up with TRBD1. This CDR3 comprises 15 residues. V was pared by 3 bases and J by 5 bases, with 5 bases of the junction left unmatched. The V gene's germline CDR1 is MNHNS and CDR2 SASEGT. The DNA for the CDR3 is TGTGCCAGCAGTGATGCGGGACAGGGGGCAGACGAGCAGTACTTC. Its translation: CASSDAGQGADEQYF.

The chain employs TRBV11-2 and TRBJ2-3; 8 positions agree with TRBD1. The germline V gene encodes CDR1 SGHAT and CDR2 FQNNGV. The trim removed 5 bases at V and 8 bases at J, leaving 12 bases unmatched. The CDR3 is 15 residues long. The CDR3 loop is CASSPLQGAVGTQYF. The DNA for the CDR3 is TGTGCCAGCAGCCCGTTGCAGGGGGCGGTGGGTACGCAGTATTTT.

The CDR3 DNA reads TGTGCCAGCAGCCTACAAGGGGTTAGCACAGATACGCAGTATTTT. This encodes CASSLQGVSTDTQYF. The genes are TRBV7-9 and TRBJ2-3, with a possible D match to TRBD1 (5 bases). Germline values: CDR1 SEHNR, CDR2 FQNEAQ (reference sequence). This CDR3 is built from 15 residues. Trimming pared 5 bases from V and 0 bases from J, leaving 12 bases between. The full variable domain, completed using reference TRBV7-9 and TRBJ2-3, is DTGVSQNPRHKITKRGQNVTFRCDPISEHNRLYWYRQTLGQGPEFLTYFQNEAQLEKSRLLSDRFSAERPKGSFSTLEIQRTEQGDSAMYLCASSLQGVSTDTQYFGPGTRLTVL.

V and J are TRBV2 and TRBJ1-6; TRBD1 might be the D (6 bases). The CDR3 has 15 amino acids. The ends were cut back, 6 bases at V and 5 bases at J, with 14 bases in the middle. The germline V gene encodes CDR1 SNHLY and CDR2 FYNNEI. CDR3 protein: CASRTGLPDNSPLHF. The CDR3 nucleotides read TGTGCCAGCAGAACAGGGCTTCCCGATAATTCACCCCTCCACTTT.

The V and J genes are TRBV27 and TRBJ2-3; 7 nucleotides match TRBD2. In germline, CDR1 is MNHEY, CDR2 SMNVEV (reference sequence). Trimming at V came to 10 bases and at J to 6 bases, leaving 13 bases not matched to a gene. CDR3 length: 14 amino acids. The DNA for the CDR3 is TGTGCCACCGGGCGGGAGAGGGCGAAGGATACGCAGTATTTT. Protein product: CATGRERAKDTQYF.

The sample holds one count of this clone. This CDR3 reads CASSQGQGAGYGYTF. CDR3 coding DNA: TGTGCCAGCTCACAGGGACAGGGAGCGGGCTATGGCTACACCTTC. This chain links TRBV18 with TRBJ1-2; 9 bases fit TRBD1. This CDR3 is 15 amino acids long. Unmatched junction bases numbered 7, after V lost 4 bases and J lost 4 bases. Germline V CDR1 and CDR2: KGHSH, LQKENI.

This rearrangement joins TRBV6-5 to TRBJ2-3; the D is unclear. V was clipped by 2 bases and J by 2 bases, with 8 bases between them. This CDR3 comprises 14 residues. Germline V lookup: CDR1 MNHEY, CDR2 SVGAGI. The CDR3 bases are TGTGCCAGCAGTTACGATAGGGTCACAGATACGCAGTATTTT. As protein: CASSYDRVTDTQYF.

The V and J genes are TRBV19 and TRBJ2-7; weak D call: TRBD1 (6 bases). The CDR3 length is 14 residues. Trimming took off 3 bases at V and 4 bases at J, with 13 bases between the two ends. Germline V gene sequence: CDR1 LNHDA, CDR2 SQIVND (reference sequence). The CDR3 spells CASSIGRDIYEQYF. The CDR3 nucleotides are TGTGCCAGTAGTATTGGTCGGGACATATACGAGCAGTACTTC.

This clone showed up just once. The chain uses TRBV27 and TRBJ2-5; D is perhaps TRBD1 (6 bases). The V gene's germline CDR1 is MNHEY and CDR2 SMNVEV (reference sequence). V was shortened by 5 bases and J by 7 bases, with 8 bases between the two germline ends. CDR3 length: 11 residues. The DNA for the CDR3 is TGTGCCAGCAGTGCCAGGGGGACCCAGTACTTC. Protein sequence: CASSARGTQYF.

CDR3 DNA: TGTGCCAGCAGCAGCGGACAGTATCAGCCCCAGCATTTT. Its translation: CASSSGQYQPQHF. The V and J genes are TRBV7-2 and TRBJ1-5; TRBD1 might be the D (6 bases). Germline-derived CDR1 and CDR2 are SGHTA and FQGNSA. The V gene lost 5 bases and the J gene lost 5 bases, with 10 bases spanning the gap. The CDR3 has 13 amino acids.

This clone was detected once. The V call is TRBV29-1, the J call TRBJ2-7; 9 bases are a match to TRBD1. V was pared by 6 bases and J by 6 bases, with 9 bases of the junction left unmatched. The CDR3 has 13 amino acids. Germline lookup yields CDR1 SQVTM and CDR2 ANQGSEA. CDR3 sequence reads: CSVERTGEGEQYF. The CDR3 DNA is TGCAGCGTGGAGCGGACAGGGGAGGGCGAGCAGTACTTC.

The sample holds one count of this clone. The V call is TRBV24-1, the J call TRBJ1-4; 7 nucleotides line up with TRBD1. The germline CDR1 and CDR2 sequences are KGHDR and SFDVKD. This CDR3 contains 14 residues. V lost 3 bases, J lost 3 bases, and 0 bases stayed unmatched. The CDR3 region is CATSDGTANEKLFF. For the CDR3, the DNA is TGTGCCACCAGTGATGGGACAGCTAATGAAAAACTGTTTTTT.

The J gene is TRBJ1-4, the V gene TRBV6-5; D perhaps matches TRBD1 (6 bases). Germline V gives CDR1 MNHEY, CDR2 SVGAGI. This CDR3 region has 13 residues. Trimming removed 9 bases from V and 0 bases from J, with 8 bases in between. In DNA form, the CDR3 reads TGTGCCAGTCACAGGGCAACTAATGAAAAACTGTTTTTT. Protein: CASHRATNEKLFF.

The rearrangement links TRBV20-1 to TRBJ1-2, with D perhaps TRBD1 (5 bases). Per the germline V gene, CDR1 is DFQATT and CDR2 is SNEGSKA (reference sequence). The V gene lost 2 bases and the J gene lost 14 bases, with 15 bases spanning the gap. The CDR3 has 11 amino acids. The CDR3 bases are TGCAGTGCTAGAAAAGACAGAGTGGAAACCTTC. Amino acids: CSARKDRVETF.

The chain is built from TRBV6-7 and TRBJ2-7; 14 bases align to TRBD2. TRBV6-7 is an open reading frame whose function is uncertain. The CDR3 is made up of 17 amino acids. Germline trimming cut 7 bases from V and 3 bases from J; bases unmatched to any gene: 11. Here the CDR3 reads CASNETGTSGSDYEQYF. Written as DNA, the CDR3 is TGTGCCAGCAACGAGACAGGGACTAGCGGGAGTGACTACGAGCAGTACTTC.